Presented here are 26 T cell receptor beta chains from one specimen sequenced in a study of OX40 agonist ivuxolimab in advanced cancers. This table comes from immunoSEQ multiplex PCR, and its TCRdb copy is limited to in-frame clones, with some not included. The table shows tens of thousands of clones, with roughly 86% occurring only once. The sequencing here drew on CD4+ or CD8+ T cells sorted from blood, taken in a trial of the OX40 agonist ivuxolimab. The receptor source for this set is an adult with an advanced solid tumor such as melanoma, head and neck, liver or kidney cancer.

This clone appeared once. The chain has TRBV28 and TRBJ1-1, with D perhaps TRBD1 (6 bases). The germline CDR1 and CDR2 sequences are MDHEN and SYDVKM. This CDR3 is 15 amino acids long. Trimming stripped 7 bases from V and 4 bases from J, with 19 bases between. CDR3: CASNVNGGLGTEAFF. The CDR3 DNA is TGTGCCAGCAACGTGAACGGGGGCCTGGGCACTGAAGCTTTCTTT.

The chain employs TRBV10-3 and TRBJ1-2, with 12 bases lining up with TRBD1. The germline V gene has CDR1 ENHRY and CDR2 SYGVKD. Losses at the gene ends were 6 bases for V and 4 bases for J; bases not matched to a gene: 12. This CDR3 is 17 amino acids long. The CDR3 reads CAIRDPGQGARSYGYTF. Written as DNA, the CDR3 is TGTGCCATCAGGGATCCGGGACAGGGGGCGCGGAGCTATGGCTACACCTTC.

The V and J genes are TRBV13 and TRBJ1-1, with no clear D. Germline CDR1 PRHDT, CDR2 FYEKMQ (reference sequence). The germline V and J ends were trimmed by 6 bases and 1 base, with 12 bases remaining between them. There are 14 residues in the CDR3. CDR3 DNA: TGTGCCAGCAGTTCTAGACCGGGGAACACTGAAGCTTTCTTT. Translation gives CASSSRPGNTEAFF. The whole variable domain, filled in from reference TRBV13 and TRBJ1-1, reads AAGVIQSPRHLIKEKRETATLKCYPIPRHDTVYWYQQGPGQDPQFLISFYEKMQSDKGSIPDRFSAQQFSDYHSELNMSSLELGDSALYFCASSSRPGNTEAFFGQGTRLTVV.

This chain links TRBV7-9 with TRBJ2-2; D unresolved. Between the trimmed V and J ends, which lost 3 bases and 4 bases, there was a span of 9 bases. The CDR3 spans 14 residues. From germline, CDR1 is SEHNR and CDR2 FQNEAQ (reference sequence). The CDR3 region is CASSFRVSTGELFF. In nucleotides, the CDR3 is TGTGCCAGCAGCTTCCGGGTTAGCACCGGGGAGCTGTTTTTT.

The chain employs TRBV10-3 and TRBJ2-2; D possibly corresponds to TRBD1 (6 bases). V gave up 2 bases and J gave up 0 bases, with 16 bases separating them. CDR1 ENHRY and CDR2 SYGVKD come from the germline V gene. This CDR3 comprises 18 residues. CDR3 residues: CAISEDRKKKPNTGELFF. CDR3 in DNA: TGTGCCATCAGTGAGGACAGGAAAAAAAAACCGAACACCGGGGAGCTGTTTTTT.

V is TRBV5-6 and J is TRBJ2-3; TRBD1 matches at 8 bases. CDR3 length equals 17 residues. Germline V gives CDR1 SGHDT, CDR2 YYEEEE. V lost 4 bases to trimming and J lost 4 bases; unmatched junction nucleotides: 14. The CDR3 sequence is CASSVLFDRGGADTQYF. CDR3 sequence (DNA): TGTGCCAGCAGCGTTCTATTTGACAGGGGAGGAGCAGATACGCAGTATTTT.

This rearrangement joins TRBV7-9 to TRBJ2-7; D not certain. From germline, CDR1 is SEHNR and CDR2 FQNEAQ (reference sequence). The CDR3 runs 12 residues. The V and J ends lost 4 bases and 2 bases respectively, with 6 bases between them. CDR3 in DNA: TGTGCCAGCAGCTCGAACACCTACGAGCAGTACTTC. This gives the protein CASSSNTYEQYF.

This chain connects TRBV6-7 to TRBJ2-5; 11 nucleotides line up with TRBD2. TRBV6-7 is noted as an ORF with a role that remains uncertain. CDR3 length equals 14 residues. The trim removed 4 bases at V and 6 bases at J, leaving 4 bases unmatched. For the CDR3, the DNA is TGTGCCAGCAGTTCTCCTAGCGGGAGGCAGACCCAGTACTTC. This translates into CASSSPSGRQTQYF.

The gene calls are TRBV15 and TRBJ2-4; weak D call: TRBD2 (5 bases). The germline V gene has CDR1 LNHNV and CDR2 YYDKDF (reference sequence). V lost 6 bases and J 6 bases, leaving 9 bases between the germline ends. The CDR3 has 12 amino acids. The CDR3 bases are TGTGCCACCAGTCAACTAGGAAACATTCAGTACTTC. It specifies CATSQLGNIQYF.

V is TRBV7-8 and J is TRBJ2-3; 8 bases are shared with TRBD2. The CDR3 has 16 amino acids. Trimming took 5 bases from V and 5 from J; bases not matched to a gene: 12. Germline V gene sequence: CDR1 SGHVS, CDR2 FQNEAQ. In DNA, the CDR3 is TGTGCCAGCAGCCCCTTCGGAGCGGGAGAGGGAGATACGCAGTATTTT. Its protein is CASSPFGAGEGDTQYF.

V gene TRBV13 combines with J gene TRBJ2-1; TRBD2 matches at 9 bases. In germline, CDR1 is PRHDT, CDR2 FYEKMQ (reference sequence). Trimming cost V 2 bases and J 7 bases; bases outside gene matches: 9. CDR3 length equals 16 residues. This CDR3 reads CASSLWAAGGLNEQFF. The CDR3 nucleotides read TGTGCCAGCAGCTTATGGGCAGCGGGAGGCCTTAATGAGCAGTTCTTC.

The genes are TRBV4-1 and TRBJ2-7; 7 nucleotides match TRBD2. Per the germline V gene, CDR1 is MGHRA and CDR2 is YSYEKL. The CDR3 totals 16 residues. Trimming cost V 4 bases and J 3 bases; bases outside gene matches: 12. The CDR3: CASSPLEGGRSYEQYF. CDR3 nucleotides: TGCGCCAGCAGCCCCCTTGAGGGCGGGAGAAGCTACGAGCAGTACTTC.

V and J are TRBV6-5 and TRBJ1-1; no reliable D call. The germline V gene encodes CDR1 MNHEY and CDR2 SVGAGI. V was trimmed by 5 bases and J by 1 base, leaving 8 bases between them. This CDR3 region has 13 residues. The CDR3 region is CASSTGGNTEAFF. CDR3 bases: TGTGCCAGCAGTACGGGAGGGAACACTGAAGCTTTCTTT.

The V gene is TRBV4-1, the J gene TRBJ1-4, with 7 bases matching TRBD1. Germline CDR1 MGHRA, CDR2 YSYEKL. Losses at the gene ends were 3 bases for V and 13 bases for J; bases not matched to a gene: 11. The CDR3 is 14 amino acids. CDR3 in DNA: TGCGCCAGCAGCCAGAGACCTAACAGGGGTGGACTGTTTTTT. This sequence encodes CASSQRPNRGGLFF.

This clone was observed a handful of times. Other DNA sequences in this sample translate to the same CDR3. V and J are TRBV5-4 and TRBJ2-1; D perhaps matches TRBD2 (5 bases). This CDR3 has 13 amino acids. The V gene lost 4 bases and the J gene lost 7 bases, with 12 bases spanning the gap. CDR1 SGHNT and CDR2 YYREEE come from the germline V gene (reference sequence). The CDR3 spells CASSPTRGNEQFF. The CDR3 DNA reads TGTGCCAGCAGCCCTACCAGAGGGAATGAGCAGTTCTTC.

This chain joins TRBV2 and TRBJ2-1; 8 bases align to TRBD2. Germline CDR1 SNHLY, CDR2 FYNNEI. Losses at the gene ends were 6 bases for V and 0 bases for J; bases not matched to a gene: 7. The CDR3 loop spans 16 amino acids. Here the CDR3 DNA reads TGTGCCAGCAGCGGGACCGGGACTAGCTCCTACAATGAGCAGTTCTTC. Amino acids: CASSGTGTSSYNEQFF.

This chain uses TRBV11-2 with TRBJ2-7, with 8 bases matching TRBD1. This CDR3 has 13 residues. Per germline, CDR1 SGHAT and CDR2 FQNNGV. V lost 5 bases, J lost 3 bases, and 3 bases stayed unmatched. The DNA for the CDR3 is TGTGCCAGCAGCCCGGGACAGGTCTACGAGCAGTACTTC. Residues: CASSPGQVYEQYF.

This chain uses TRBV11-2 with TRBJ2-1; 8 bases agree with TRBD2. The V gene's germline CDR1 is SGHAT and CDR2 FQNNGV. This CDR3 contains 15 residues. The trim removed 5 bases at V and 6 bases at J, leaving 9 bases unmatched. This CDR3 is CASSPAGGGLNEQFF. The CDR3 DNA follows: TGTGCCAGCAGCCCAGCGGGCGGGGGGCTCAATGAGCAGTTCTTC.

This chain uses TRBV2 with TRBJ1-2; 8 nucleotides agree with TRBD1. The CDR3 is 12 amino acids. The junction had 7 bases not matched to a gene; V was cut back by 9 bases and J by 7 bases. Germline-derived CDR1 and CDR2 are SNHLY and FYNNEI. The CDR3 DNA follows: TGTGCCAGTTCGGACAGGGAATCTGGCTACACCTTC. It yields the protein CASSDRESGYTF.

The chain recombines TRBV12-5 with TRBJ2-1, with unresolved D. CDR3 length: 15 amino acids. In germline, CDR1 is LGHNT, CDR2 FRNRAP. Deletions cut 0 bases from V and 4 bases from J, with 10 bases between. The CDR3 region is CASGLVRSEYNEQFF. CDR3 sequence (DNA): TGTGCTAGTGGTTTGGTAAGGTCGGAGTACAATGAGCAGTTCTTC.

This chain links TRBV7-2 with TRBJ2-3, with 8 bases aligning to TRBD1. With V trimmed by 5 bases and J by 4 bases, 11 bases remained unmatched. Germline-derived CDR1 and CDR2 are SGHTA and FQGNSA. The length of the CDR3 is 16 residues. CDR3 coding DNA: TGTGCCAGCAGCCCACCCGGTGGACAGGGCGCAGATACGCAGTATTTT. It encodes CASSPPGGQGADTQYF.

The DNA for the CDR3 is TGTGCCAGCAGCTTAGGTGGACAAGAGCAGTACTTC. Residues: CASSLGGQEQYF. The rearrangement links TRBV7-6 to TRBJ2-7; possibly TRBD1 for D (5 bases). This CDR3 is 12 amino acids long. V was trimmed by 1 base and J by 7 bases, leaving 8 bases between them. Germline loops: CDR1 SGHVS, CDR2 FNYEAQ.

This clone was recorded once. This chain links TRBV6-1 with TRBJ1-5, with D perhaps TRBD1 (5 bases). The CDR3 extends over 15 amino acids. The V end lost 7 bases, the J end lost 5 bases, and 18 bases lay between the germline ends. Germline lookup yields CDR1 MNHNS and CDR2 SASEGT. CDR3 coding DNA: TGTGCCAGCATTCGGGGCCAGCCGGGGCATCAGCCCCAGCATTTT. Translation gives CASIRGQPGHQPQHF.

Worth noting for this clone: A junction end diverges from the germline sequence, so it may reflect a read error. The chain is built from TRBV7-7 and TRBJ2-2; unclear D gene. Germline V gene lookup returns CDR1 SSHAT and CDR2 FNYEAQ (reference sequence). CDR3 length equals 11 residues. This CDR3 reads CASSRSGELFF. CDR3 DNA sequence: TGTGCTAGCAGCCGTTCGGGGGAGCTGTTTTTT. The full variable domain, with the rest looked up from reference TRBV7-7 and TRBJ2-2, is GAGVSQSPRYKVTKRGQDVTLRCDPISSHATLYWYQQALGQGPEFLTYFNYEAQPDKSGLPSDRFSAERPEGSISTLTIQRTEQRDSAMYRCASSRSGELFFGEGSRLTVL.

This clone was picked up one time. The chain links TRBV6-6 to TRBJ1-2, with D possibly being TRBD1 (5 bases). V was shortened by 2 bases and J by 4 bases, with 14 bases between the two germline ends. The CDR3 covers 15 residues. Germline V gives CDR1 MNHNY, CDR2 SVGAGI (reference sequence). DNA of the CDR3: TGTGCCAGCAGTTACCTTCCCAGACAGAGCTATGGCTACACCTTC. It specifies CASSYLPRQSYGYTF.

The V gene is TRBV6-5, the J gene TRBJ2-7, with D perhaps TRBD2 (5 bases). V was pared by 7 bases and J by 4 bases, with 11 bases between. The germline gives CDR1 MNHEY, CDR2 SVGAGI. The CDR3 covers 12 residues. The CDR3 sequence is CASKGLEYEQYF. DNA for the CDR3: TGTGCCAGCAAAGGACTTGAGTACGAGCAGTACTTC.